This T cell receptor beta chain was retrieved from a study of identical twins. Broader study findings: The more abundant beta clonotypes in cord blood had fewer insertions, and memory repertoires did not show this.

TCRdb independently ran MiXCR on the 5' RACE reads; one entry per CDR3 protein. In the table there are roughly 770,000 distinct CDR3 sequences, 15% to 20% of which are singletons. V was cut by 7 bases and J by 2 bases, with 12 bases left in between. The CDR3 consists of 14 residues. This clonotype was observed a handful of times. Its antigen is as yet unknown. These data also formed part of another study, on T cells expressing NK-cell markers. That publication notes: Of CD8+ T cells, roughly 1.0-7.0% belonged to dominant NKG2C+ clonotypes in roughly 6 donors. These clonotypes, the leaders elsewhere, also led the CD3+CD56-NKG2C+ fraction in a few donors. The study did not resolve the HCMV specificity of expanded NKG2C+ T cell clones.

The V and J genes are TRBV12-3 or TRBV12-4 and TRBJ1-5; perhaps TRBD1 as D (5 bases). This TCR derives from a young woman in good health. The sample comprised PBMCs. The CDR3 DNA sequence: TGTGCCAGCACCGCCGGGGGAGGCAATCAGCCCCAGCATTTT. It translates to CASTAGGGNQPQHF.